By proportion, the clone carrying this T cell receptor beta chain is medium-sized. Its antigen is still unknown. Multiplex PCR relied on 32 V and 13 J primers to amplify TCR beta CDR3. Each CDR3 protein is one row after TCRdb ran MiXCR on the multiplex PCR reads. The sample holds some 2,000 distinct CDR3 sequences, just under 30% seen once. This record comes from a study of immune heterogeneity within non-small cell lung tumors. Study findings and constraints: Local tumor mutational burden, with an R of around 0.35, correlated moderately but significantly with local T-cell clonality.

Losses at the gene ends were 5 bases for V and 7 bases for J; bases not matched to a gene: 6. The CDR3 runs 15 residues. Bulk tumor genomic DNA, 600 ng per sample, was used as template. Far-apart biopsies, several per primary tumor, were taken during surgery. Enrolled individuals presented with untreated, newly diagnosed non-small cell lung cancer and received curative surgery. All donors had received a new diagnosis of non-small cell lung cancer and were undergoing surgery with curative intent. The V and J genes are TRBV12-3 or TRBV12-4 and TRBJ1-6; 9 bases fit TRBD1. The receptor's source is a man in his fifties or sixties with non-small cell lung cancer. Material: lung tumor tissue. The CDR3 DNA sequence: TGTGCCAGCAGTCCCCGGACAGGGGCCAATTCACCCCTCCACTTT. Translation gives CASSPRTGANSPLHF.